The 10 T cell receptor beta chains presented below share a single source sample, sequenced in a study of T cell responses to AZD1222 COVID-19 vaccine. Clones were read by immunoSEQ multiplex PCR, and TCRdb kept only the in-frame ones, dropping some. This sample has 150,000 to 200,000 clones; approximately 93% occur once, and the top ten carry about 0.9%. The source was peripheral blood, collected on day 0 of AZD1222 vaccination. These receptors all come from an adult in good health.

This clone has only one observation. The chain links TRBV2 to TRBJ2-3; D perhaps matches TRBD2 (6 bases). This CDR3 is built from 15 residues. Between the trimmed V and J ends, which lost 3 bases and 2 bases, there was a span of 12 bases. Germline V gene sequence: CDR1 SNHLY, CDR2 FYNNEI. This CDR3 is CASSDPGLLTDTQYF. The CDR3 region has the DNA TGTGCCAGCAGTGATCCGGGACTCCTCACAGATACGCAGTATTTT.

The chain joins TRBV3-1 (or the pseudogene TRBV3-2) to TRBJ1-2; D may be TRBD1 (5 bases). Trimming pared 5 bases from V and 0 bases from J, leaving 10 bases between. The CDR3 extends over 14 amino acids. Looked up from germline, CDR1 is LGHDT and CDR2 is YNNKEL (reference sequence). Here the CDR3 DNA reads TGTGCCAGCAGCACAGGACATTCTAACTATGGCTACACCTTC. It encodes CASSTGHSNYGYTF.

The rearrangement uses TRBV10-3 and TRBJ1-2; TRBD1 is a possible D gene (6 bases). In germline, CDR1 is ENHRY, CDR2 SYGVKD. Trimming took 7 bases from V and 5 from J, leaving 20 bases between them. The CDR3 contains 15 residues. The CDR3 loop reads CAIKAGEGVPYGYTF. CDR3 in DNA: TGTGCCATCAAGGCCGGTGAGGGGGTACCGTATGGCTACACCTTC.

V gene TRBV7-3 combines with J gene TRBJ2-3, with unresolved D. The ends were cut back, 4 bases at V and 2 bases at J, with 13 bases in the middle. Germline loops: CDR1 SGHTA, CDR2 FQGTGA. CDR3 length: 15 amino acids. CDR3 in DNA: TGTGCCAGCAGCTCCGACGGCCTTTTCACAGATACGCAGTATTTT. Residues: CASSSDGLFTDTQYF.

CDR3 residues: CAWSRSRAEAFF. The CDR3 DNA sequence: TGTGCCTGGAGCAGATCGAGGGCTGAAGCTTTCTTT. The rearrangement joins TRBV30 to TRBJ1-1; no clear D gene. This CDR3 has 12 residues. Trimming shortened V by 3 bases and J by 6 bases, and 11 bases separated the two germline ends. Germline values: CDR1 GTSNPN, CDR2 SVGIG (reference sequence).

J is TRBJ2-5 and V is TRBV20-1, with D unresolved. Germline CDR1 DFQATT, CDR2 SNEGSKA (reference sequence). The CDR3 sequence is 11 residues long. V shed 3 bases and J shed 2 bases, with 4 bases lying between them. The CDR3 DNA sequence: TGCAGTGCTAGTGGTCAAGAGACCCAGTACTTC. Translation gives CSASGQETQYF.

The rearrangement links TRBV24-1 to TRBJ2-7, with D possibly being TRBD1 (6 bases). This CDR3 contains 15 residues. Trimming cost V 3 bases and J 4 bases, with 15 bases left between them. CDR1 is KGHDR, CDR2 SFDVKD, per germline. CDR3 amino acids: CATSDADRSRYEQYF. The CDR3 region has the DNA TGTGCCACCAGTGATGCTGACAGGAGCCGTTACGAGCAGTACTTC.

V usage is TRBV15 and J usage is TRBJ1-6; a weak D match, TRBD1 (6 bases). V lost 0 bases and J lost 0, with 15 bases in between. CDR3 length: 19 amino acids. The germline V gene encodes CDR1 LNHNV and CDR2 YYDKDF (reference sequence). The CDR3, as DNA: TGTGCCACCAGCAGAGATCTCGACAGGTTGAGCTCCTATAATTCACCCCTCCACTTT. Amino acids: CATSRDLDRLSSYNSPLHF.

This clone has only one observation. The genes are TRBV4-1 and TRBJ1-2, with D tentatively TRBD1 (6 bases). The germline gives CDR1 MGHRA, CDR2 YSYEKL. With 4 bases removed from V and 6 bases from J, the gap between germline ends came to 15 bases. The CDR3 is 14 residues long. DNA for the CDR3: TGCGCCAGCAGCCTCGAATGGGGGGGCGATGGCTACACCTTC. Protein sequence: CASSLEWGGDGYTF.

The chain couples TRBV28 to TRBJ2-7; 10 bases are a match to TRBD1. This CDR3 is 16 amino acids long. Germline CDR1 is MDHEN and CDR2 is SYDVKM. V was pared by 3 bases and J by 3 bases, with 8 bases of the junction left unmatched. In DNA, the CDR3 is TGTGCCAGCAGTTTGGCCAGGCGGACAGGGGGCTACGAGCAGTACTTC. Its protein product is CASSLARRTGGYEQYF.